These 26 T cell receptor beta chains originate from one sample sequenced in a study of cytomegalovirus exposure and HLA in healthy donors. 60 Vbeta and 13 Jbeta primers were used in PCR. TCRdb's table, derived via immunoSEQ multiplex PCR, lists solely in-frame clones and lacks some. With 45,000 to 55,000 clones in the sample, the ten largest clones hold roughly 9.6%. Sequencing input: PBMCs. Receptors were obtained from a woman aged 45 to 65 in good health and CMV-seropositive.

The rearrangement links TRBV14 to TRBJ2-1; no clear D gene. Germline values: CDR1 SGHDN, CDR2 FVKESK. V was pared by 0 bases and J by 0 bases, with 12 bases between. The CDR3 length is 17 residues. This CDR3 is CASSQDWALSSYNEQFF. Here the CDR3 DNA reads TGTGCCAGCAGCCAAGACTGGGCCTTGAGCTCCTACAATGAGCAGTTCTTC. Full variable domain (rest looked up from reference TRBV14 and TRBJ2-1): EAGVTQFPSHSVIEKGQTVTLRCDPISGHDNLYWYRRVMGKEIKFLLHFVKESKQDESGMPNNRFLAERTGGTYSTLKVQPAELEDSGVYFCASSQDWALSSYNEQFFGPGTRLTVL.

This rearrangement joins TRBV15 to TRBJ2-1, with D possibly matching TRBD1 (5 bases). Germline assignment: CDR1 LNHNV and CDR2 YYDKDF (reference sequence). The CDR3 extends over 17 amino acids. Trimming took off 0 bases at V and 5 bases at J, with 17 bases between the two ends. The CDR3 sequence is CATSRDLSGMGNNEQFF. The CDR3 bases are TGTGCCACCAGCAGAGATCTTTCAGGGATGGGGAACAATGAGCAGTTCTTC.

V is TRBV7-7 and J is TRBJ2-1; D is perhaps TRBD2 (6 bases). From germline, CDR1 is SSHAT and CDR2 FNYEAQ (reference sequence). The V end lost 1 base, the J end lost 6 bases, and 7 bases lay between the germline ends. This CDR3 is 13 amino acids long. CDR3 bases: TGTGCCAGCAGCTTAGTGCGGGGCAATGAGCAGTTCTTC. Amino acids: CASSLVRGNEQFF.

CDR3 DNA: TGTGCCAGTAGTACCTGGCTTAGCGGAACCGGGGAGCTGTTTTTT. Translating gives CASSTWLSGTGELFF. The gene calls are TRBV19 and TRBJ2-2, with a possible D match to TRBD2 (6 bases). V lost 4 bases and J 5 bases, leaving 14 bases between the germline ends. CDR1 is LNHDA, CDR2 SQIVND, per germline (reference sequence). This CDR3 spans 15 amino acids. The full variable domain, its missing parts supplied by reference TRBV19 and TRBJ2-2, is DGGITQSPKYLFRKEGQNVTLSCEQNLNHDAMYWYRQDPGQGLRLIYYSQIVNDFQKGDIAEGYSVSREKKESFPLTVTSAQKNPTAFYLCASSTWLSGTGELFFGEGSRLTVL.

This rearrangement joins TRBV5-6 to TRBJ1-1; 8 bases map to TRBD1. V lost 0 bases to trimming and J lost 4 bases; unmatched junction nucleotides: 8. The CDR3 runs to 16 residues. Germline loops: CDR1 SGHDT, CDR2 YYEEEE. CDR3 in DNA: TGTGCCAGCAGCTTGGGACAGGGGAGGCGTAGCACTGAAGCTTTCTTT. This sequence encodes CASSLGQGRRSTEAFF.

The rearrangement uses TRBV6-5 and TRBJ2-7; the match to TRBD1 covers 12 bases. With V trimmed by 2 bases and J by 7 bases, 6 bases remained unmatched. Germline V gene data show CDR1 as MNHEY and CDR2 as SVGAGI. The CDR3 sequence is 15 residues long. CDR3 nucleotide sequence: TGTGCCAGCAGTTACAGGGACAGGGGGCTTTGGGAGCAGTACTTC. This gives the protein CASSYRDRGLWEQYF.

This chain connects TRBV7-9 to TRBJ2-6; D is possibly TRBD2 (5 bases). Trimming stripped 6 bases from V and 3 bases from J, with 24 bases between. CDR3 length: 19 amino acids. CDR1 and CDR2 (germline): SEHNR, FQNEAQ (reference sequence). This CDR3 is CASSPRLNSDPLGANVLTF. Written as DNA, the CDR3 is TGTGCCAGCAGTCCTAGACTAAACTCAGATCCACTTGGGGCCAACGTCCTGACTTTC.

V usage is TRBV11-3 and J usage is TRBJ1-1; maybe TRBD1 (6 bases). Germline assignment: CDR1 SGHNT and CDR2 YENEEA. Trimming shortened V by 8 bases and J by 4 bases, and 14 bases separated the two germline ends. The CDR3 has 13 amino acids. CDR3 sequence: CASVTGWSTEAFF. CDR3 bases: TGTGCCAGCGTTACAGGGTGGAGCACTGAAGCTTTCTTT. Combining the CDR3 with reference TRBV11-3 and TRBJ1-1 gives the whole variable domain EAGVVQSPRYKIIEKKQPVAFWCNPISGHNTLYWYLQNLGQGPELLIRYENEEAVDDSQLPKDRFSAERLKGVDSTLKIQPAELGDSAVYLCASVTGWSTEAFFGQGTRLTVV.

This chain connects TRBV30 to TRBJ2-1; tentative D call: TRBD2 (7 bases). The CDR3 runs to 13 residues. V lost 3 bases, J lost 7 bases, and 13 bases lay in between. Germline loops: CDR1 GTSNPN, CDR2 SVGIG (reference sequence). CDR3 loop: CAWRSGGRNEQFF. Written as DNA, the CDR3 is TGTGCCTGGAGATCGGGGGGCCGGAATGAGCAGTTCTTC.

As concerns this clone: Other DNA sequences in this sample translate to the same CDR3. The chain is built from TRBV29-1 and TRBJ2-1; 8 bases fit TRBD2. The length of the CDR3 is 17 residues. With 6 bases clipped from V and 6 bases from J, the junction kept 19 bases outside the gene matches. Germline CDR1 is SQVTM and CDR2 is ANQGSEA. CDR3 nucleotide sequence: TGCAGCGTCCCGTACGGGGTTCTGGCGGGAGGTGGCAATGAGCAGTTCTTC. Its translation is CSVPYGVLAGGGNEQFF.

The rearrangement links TRBV9 to TRBJ2-3; 11 bases are a match to TRBD2. Germline trimming cut 3 bases from V and 1 base from J; bases unmatched to any gene: 4. Germline CDR1 and CDR2: SGDLS and YYNGEE. CDR3 length equals 16 residues. CDR3 loop: CASSELAGGRTDTQYF. In DNA form, the CDR3 reads TGTGCCAGCAGCGAGCTAGCGGGGGGCCGCACAGATACGCAGTATTTT.

The chain couples TRBV5-4 to TRBJ1-2, with TRBD1 as a possible D gene (5 bases). The CDR3 runs 16 residues. V was cut by 0 bases and J by 4 bases, with 16 bases left in between. Germline V gene sequence: CDR1 SGHNT, CDR2 YYREEE (reference sequence). This CDR3 reads CASSLGRAQDSYGYTF. DNA for the CDR3: TGTGCCAGCAGCTTGGGGAGGGCACAGGACTCCTATGGCTACACCTTC.

The rearrangement links TRBV4-1 to TRBJ2-2; D remains unclear. This CDR3 spans 16 amino acids. Germline loops: CDR1 MGHRA, CDR2 YSYEKL. Trimming removed 6 bases from V and 1 base from J, with 15 bases in between. CDR3 nucleotide sequence: TGCGCCAGCAGTCGGTGGGCAGATTTGAACACCGGGGAGCTGTTTTTT. This gives the protein CASSRWADLNTGELFF.

The CDR3 bases are TGTGCCAGCAGCCAAGGAGTCCGTGAGGCCGGCTACAATGAGCAGTTCTTC. It encodes CASSQGVREAGYNEQFF. The chain is built from TRBV14 and TRBJ2-1; D gene ambiguous. The CDR3 length is 17 residues. CDR1 is SGHDN, CDR2 FVKESK, per germline. V shed 1 base and J shed 3 bases, with 16 bases lying between them.

V gene TRBV7-2 combines with J gene TRBJ2-1; TRBD1 aligns across 10 bases. Per the germline V gene, CDR1 is SGHTA and CDR2 is FQGNSA. V was pared by 1 base and J by 4 bases, with 1 base of the junction left unmatched. This CDR3 has 15 residues. The CDR3 region is CASSLGGQGYNEQFF. The DNA for the CDR3 is TGTGCCAGCAGCTTAGGGGGACAGGGGTACAATGAGCAGTTCTTC. The variable domain in full, with the rest retrieved from reference TRBV7-2 and TRBJ2-1, is GAGVSQSPSNKVTEKGKDVELRCDPISGHTALYWYRQSLGQGLEFLIYFQGNSAPDKSGLPSDRFSAERTGGSVSTLTIQRTQQEDSAVYLCASSLGGQGYNEQFFGPGTRLTVL.

The rearrangement uses TRBV18 and TRBJ2-1; tentatively, D is TRBD1 (6 bases). With 3 bases removed from V and 8 bases from J, the gap between germline ends came to 14 bases. CDR1 is KGHSH and CDR2 is LQKENI in the germline V gene. The CDR3 has 14 amino acids. The CDR3: CASSPKSGGDEQFF. The DNA for the CDR3 is TGTGCCAGCTCACCCAAGAGTGGGGGCGATGAGCAGTTCTTC.

The V gene is TRBV29-1, the J gene TRBJ2-7, with 13 bases lining up with TRBD2. V was pared by 7 bases and J by 2 bases, with 5 bases of the junction left unmatched. The CDR3 is 14 amino acids. Germline V lookup: CDR1 SQVTM, CDR2 ANQGSEA. As DNA, the CDR3 is TGCAGCGCCTCGGGACTAGCGGGGCCCTACGAGCAGTACTTC. It encodes CSASGLAGPYEQYF.

V and J are TRBV19 and TRBJ1-5, with unresolved D. Germline V gene data show CDR1 as LNHDA and CDR2 as SQIVND (reference sequence). V lost 7 bases to trimming and J lost 0 bases, with 13 bases between them. The CDR3 is made up of 15 amino acids. CDR3 coding DNA: TGTGCCAGTACCGCGGCAGACTATAGCAATCAGCCCCAGCATTTT. Its protein is CASTAADYSNQPQHF.

Here the CDR3 reads CSVAGGQGRYEQFF. In nucleotides, the CDR3 is TGCAGCGTTGCCGGGGGACAGGGAAGATATGAGCAGTTCTTC. The chain joins TRBV29-1 to TRBJ2-1; 9 bases fit TRBD1. Germline V gene lookup returns CDR1 SQVTM and CDR2 ANQGSEA. V was pared by 4 bases and J by 8 bases, with 9 bases of the junction left unmatched. The CDR3 length is 14 residues.

The CDR3 DNA reads TGTGCCAGCAGTTACTCAGGGGGTAGCAATCAGCCCCAGCATTTT. Its translation: CASSYSGGSNQPQHF. The genes are TRBV28 and TRBJ1-5; 7 bases map to TRBD1. V was pared by 4 bases and J by 0 bases, with 3 bases of the junction left unmatched. Germline CDR1 and CDR2: MDHEN and SYDVKM. The CDR3 runs to 15 residues.

The genes are TRBV18 and TRBJ1-1; no clear D gene. Germline assignment: CDR1 KGHSH and CDR2 LQKENI. The V gene lost 5 bases and the J gene lost 1 base, with 14 bases spanning the gap. The CDR3 spans 15 residues. CDR3 protein: CASSFGRTGNTEAFF. DNA of the CDR3: TGTGCCAGCTCATTTGGGAGGACGGGGAACACTGAAGCTTTCTTT.

The genes are TRBV7-9 and TRBJ2-7; D possibly corresponds to TRBD2 (6 bases). CDR1 SEHNR and CDR2 FQNEAQ come from the germline V gene (reference sequence). The CDR3 has 15 residues. V gave up 5 bases and J gave up 0 bases, with 14 bases separating them. The CDR3 region has the DNA TGTGCCAGCAGCCCTTCGGGAGTGAACTCCTACGAGCAGTACTTC. Translating gives CASSPSGVNSYEQYF.

The V gene is TRBV4-1, the J gene TRBJ1-5; D possibly corresponds to TRBD1 (5 bases). V lost 3 bases and J lost 3, with 6 bases in between. CDR1 is MGHRA, CDR2 YSYEKL, per germline. The CDR3 extends over 13 amino acids. CDR3 sequence reads: CASSHRDNQPQHF. The CDR3 coding sequence is TGCGCCAGCAGCCACAGGGACAATCAGCCCCAGCATTTT.

The chain uses TRBV27 and TRBJ1-6; D gene ambiguous. The CDR3 consists of 16 residues. Germline CDR1 is MNHEY and CDR2 is SMNVEV (reference sequence). The V end lost 5 bases, the J end lost 3 bases, and 14 bases lay between the germline ends. This chain's CDR3 is CASSISPAVYNSPLHF. CDR3 coding DNA: TGTGCCAGCAGTATCTCCCCTGCAGTCTATAATTCACCCCTCCACTTT.

The chain recombines TRBV15 with TRBJ1-5, with 9 nucleotides matching TRBD1. Germline V gene lookup returns CDR1 LNHNV and CDR2 YYDKDF (reference sequence). With V trimmed by 5 bases and J by 4 bases, 6 bases remained unmatched. The CDR3 sequence is 15 residues long. CDR3 bases: TGTGCCACCAGCGGAGGACAGGGGAGGAATCAGCCCCAGCATTTT. Residues: CATSGGQGRNQPQHF.

J is TRBJ2-3 and V is TRBV4-3; D may be TRBD1 (5 bases). The CDR3 loop spans 16 amino acids. V lost 0 bases and J 2 bases, leaving 12 bases between the germline ends. The germline V gene has CDR1 LGHNA and CDR2 YSLEER. CDR3 bases: TGCGCCAGCAGCCAAGATCAGGGCGACCCCACAGATACGCAGTATTTT. Translating gives CASSQDQGDPTDTQYF.